The 6 T cell receptor beta chains presented below share a single source sample, sequenced in a study of T cell changes during pregnancy in multiple sclerosis. The data were produced by immunoSEQ multiplex PCR, yet TCRdb's version contains in-frame clones alone and is incomplete. The data show around 70,000 clones, about 94% seen once. Here the sequenced sample was peripheral blood, taken in the third trimester of pregnancy. The receptor set was obtained from a female donor with multiple sclerosis, enrolled in a pregnancy study.

The J gene is TRBJ1-2, the V gene TRBV18; 8 nucleotides line up with TRBD1. This CDR3 region has 13 residues. The trim removed 6 bases at V and 8 bases at J, leaving 8 bases unmatched. Germline V gives CDR1 KGHSH, CDR2 LQKENI. DNA of the CDR3: TGTGCCAGCTCTCGAGACAGGGGTAGCGGCTACACCTTC. Its translation: CASSRDRGSGYTF.

The chain uses TRBV2 and TRBJ2-3; 9 bases are shared with TRBD2. This CDR3 has 16 residues. V shed 1 base, J shed 1 base, and the junction held 3 bases outside the gene matches. CDR1 is SNHLY and CDR2 is FYNNEI in the germline V gene. CDR3 in amino acids: CASSEGGGGGTDTQYF. CDR3 DNA: TGTGCCAGCAGTGAAGGTGGCGGGGGGGGCACAGATACGCAGTATTTT.

The rearrangement uses TRBV6-1 and TRBJ2-7, with TRBD1 identical over 10 bases. CDR1 and CDR2 (germline): MNHNS, SASEGT. This CDR3 comprises 14 residues. V shed 6 bases and J 2 bases; nucleotides not matched to a gene: 4. The CDR3 reads CASRDRGGTYEQYF. The DNA of the CDR3 is TGTGCCAGCAGGGACAGGGGGGGAACCTACGAGCAGTACTTC.

CDR3 DNA: TGTGCCACTAGCGGGGGGGCTCCTACAGATACGCAGTATTTT. Translated, it gives CATSGGAPTDTQYF. The V gene is TRBV27, the J gene TRBJ2-3; 12 bases are shared with TRBD2. V dropped 10 bases and J dropped 3; count of bases not matched to a gene: 5. This CDR3 region has 14 residues. CDR1 is MNHEY and CDR2 is SMNVEV in the germline V gene (reference sequence).

J is TRBJ2-1 and V is TRBV10-3; 7 nucleotides match TRBD2. The CDR3 totals 15 residues. In germline, CDR1 is ENHRY, CDR2 SYGVKD. The ends lost 10 bases at V and 2 bases at J; junction bases unmatched: 11. In DNA form, the CDR3 reads TGTGCCAGCTTCCCGGGACTATCGACCTACAATGAGCAGTTCTTC. Protein: CASFPGLSTYNEQFF.

The chain joins TRBV6-1 to TRBJ2-5; TRBD2 is a possible D gene (5 bases). The V end lost 6 bases, the J end lost 5 bases, and 16 bases lay between the germline ends. Germline CDR1 reads MNHNS; CDR2 reads SASEGT. The CDR3 totals 14 residues. The CDR3 DNA is TGTGCCAGCAGCGCGGAGGTAGTCCTTGAGACCCAGTACTTC. Amino acids: CASSAEVVLETQYF.